This T cell receptor (beta chain) was captured by sequencing in a study of T cells in narcolepsy. Study in general: Donors had narcolepsy type 1 or type 2, or were healthy controls.

A note on this clone: No antigen is known for it.

Germline V gene sequence: CDR1 SSHAT, CDR2 FNYEAQ (reference sequence). Trimming removed 3 bases at V and 2 bases at J, with 7 bases between. The CDR3 totals 13 residues. Sequenced by immunoSEQ multiplex PCR; TCRdb stores in-frame clones only, minus some. The sample holds some 30,000 clones; under 85% are singletons and the top ten take approximately 3.6%. Findings and caveats of the study: Comparing one patient's CSF and blood CD4+ clonotypes highlighted HCRT- and TRIB2-specific autoreactive clonotypes. Autoreactive clonotypes reportedly recurred in blood of same and different patients, not controls. In some patient and control memory CD4+ samples, autoreactive clones were absent.

The chain carries TRBV7-7 and TRBJ2-5; D is unresolved. Sequencing was performed on memory (CD45RA-) CD4+ T cells from blood. This TCR was sampled from a human donor in good health. The CDR3 is CASSFEKQETQYF. Here the CDR3 DNA reads TGTGCCAGCAGCTTTGAAAAACAAGAGACCCAGTACTTC.